This TCR beta chain derives from a study of cytomegalovirus exposure and HLA in healthy donors. Study background: The roughly 130 validation repertoires used the same platform as the 600 to 750 first-cohort repertoires (as reported by a later analysis). Overall study findings and caveats: Specificity of three CMV-associated chains for CMV antigens was verified in vitro. Per published reports, the classifier diagnosed cytomegalovirus status with high specificity and sensitivity.

Note on this clone: As yet, its antigen is unknown.

Measured with immunoSEQ multiplex PCR; TCRdb has only the in-frame clones, and not every one. This table holds some 170,000 clones, approximately 80% found once. The CDR3 loop spans 13 amino acids. Germline CDR1 reads MNHEY; CDR2 reads SMNVEV (reference sequence). Trimming took 0 bases from V and 10 from J, leaving 10 bases between them. Sample: PBMCs. This receptor was obtained from a young man in good health and CMV-seropositive. The genes are TRBV27 and TRBJ2-1; no firm D call. The CDR3 spells CASSLSRLKEQFF. As DNA, the CDR3 is TGTGCCAGCAGTTTATCGAGATTGAAGGAGCAGTTCTTC.